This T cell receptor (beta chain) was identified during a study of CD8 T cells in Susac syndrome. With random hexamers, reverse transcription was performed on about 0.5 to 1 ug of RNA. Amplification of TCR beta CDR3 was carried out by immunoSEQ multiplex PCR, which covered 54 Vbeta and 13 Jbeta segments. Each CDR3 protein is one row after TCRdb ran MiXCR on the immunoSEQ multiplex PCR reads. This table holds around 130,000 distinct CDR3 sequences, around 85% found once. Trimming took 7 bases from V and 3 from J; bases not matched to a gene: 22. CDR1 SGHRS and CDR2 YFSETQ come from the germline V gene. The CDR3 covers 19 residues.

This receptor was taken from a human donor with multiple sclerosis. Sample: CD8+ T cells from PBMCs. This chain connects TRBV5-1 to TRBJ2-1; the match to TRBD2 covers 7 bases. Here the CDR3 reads CASRPPKGGVGRGYNEQFF. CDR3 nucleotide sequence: TGCGCCAGCCGCCCCCCTAAGGGAGGGGTCGGACGCGGCTACAATGAGCAGTTCTTC.